This TCR beta chain comes out of a study of T cells in severe cutaneous drug reactions. Study summary: RegiSCAR criteria gave all enrolled patients a probable or definite SJS/TEN or DRESS diagnosis. Patients in acute or recovery stage gave blister fluids/cells and PBMC.

About this clonotype itself: Its antigen is as yet unknown.

This CDR3 contains 13 residues. The V gene's germline CDR1 is SGHRS and CDR2 YFSETQ. Broader study findings: Blister cells averaged approximately 35% and PBMC roughly 5% TRBV12-4 in carbamazepine-induced Stevens-Johnson syndrome or toxic epidermal necrolysis patients.

Libraries were made by iRepertoire multiplex PCR with TCR subtype-specific primers for bulk and single-cell sequencing. TCRdb reanalyzed the multiplex PCR reads, giving one entry per CDR3 protein sequence and no DNA. The sample holds over 20,000 distinct CDR3 sequences. Carbamazepine had induced Stevens-Johnson syndrome or toxic epidermal necrolysis in the sequenced donors. Peripheral blood was from CBZ-SJS/TEN patients: about five Han Chinese, six European. The V gene is TRBV5-1, the J gene TRBJ2-1. The origin of this receptor is a human donor with toxic epidermal necrolysis, a severe cutaneous drug reaction. The sequencing input was PBMCs. CDR3 sequence reads: CASRSALGNEQFF.